The table lists the clone carrying this T cell receptor beta chain with a few counts. A second roughly 6 to 12 cycle PCR used barcoded and J-beta primers. Tags on each cDNA molecule came from a template-switch adaptor with 12 random nucleotides. TCRdb ran MiXCR on the 5' RACE reads and lists one entry per CDR3 protein. This table has some 760,000 distinct CDR3 sequences, more than 20% appearing once. The entry originates in a study of blood T cells in healthy people across ages. Researchers collected approximately 9.5 milliliters of peripheral blood from every single donor. This CDR3 has 15 residues. V was trimmed by 6 bases and J by 0 bases, leaving 12 bases between them. Germline assignment: CDR1 MNHEY and CDR2 SMNVEV (reference sequence). A further study also used this sample, focusing on T cells of mothers and their children. From that second work: Thymic selection molds TCR recombination products alike in related and unrelated pairs.

The receptor was derived from a boy aged 10-17 years in good health. J is TRBJ1-5 and V is TRBV27; D is uncertain. Sample: blood. CDR3 sequence (DNA): TGTGCCAGCAGCCCGGACGGCGATAGCAATCAGCCCCAGCATTTT. Residues: CASSPDGDSNQPQHF.